A single sample is the source of the 10 T cell receptor beta chains below, sequenced in a study of blood T cell repertoires in COVID-19. Profiling relied on immunoSEQ multiplex PCR, and the TCRdb table lists in-frame clones only, not all of them. The table has a few hundred thousand clones, approximately 80% seen once. What was sequenced was peripheral blood. Receptor source: a woman younger than 30 with acute or convalescent COVID-19.

Ten or more counts support this clone. The genes are TRBV27 and TRBJ2-5, with a possible D match to TRBD2 (6 bases). Germline values: CDR1 MNHEY, CDR2 SMNVEV (reference sequence). The CDR3 consists of 15 residues. Trimming took off 6 bases at V and 5 bases at J, with 19 bases between the two ends. For the CDR3, the DNA is TGTGCCAGCAGCACCCTGTCTGGGGGGAAGGAGACCCAGTACTTC. It encodes CASSTLSGGKETQYF.

The V and J genes are TRBV6-4 and TRBJ1-5, with 10 bases lining up with TRBD1. CDR3 size: 22 residues. V shed 6 bases, J shed 2 bases, and the junction held 25 bases outside the gene matches. The germline V gene has CDR1 MRHNA and CDR2 SNTAGT. The CDR3 region is CASRDERVQWTGGALGNQPQHF. The CDR3 bases are TGTGCCAGCAGGGACGAAAGGGTACAATGGACAGGGGGGGCTTTAGGCAATCAGCCCCAGCATTTT.

The chain employs TRBV7-2 and TRBJ1-2, with TRBD1 matching over 7 bases. This CDR3 spans 13 amino acids. Germline values: CDR1 SGHTA, CDR2 FQGNSA. The junction had 8 bases not matched to a gene; V was cut back by 6 bases and J by 7 bases. DNA for the CDR3: TGTGCCAGCAGGCTAGACAGGGCGCGTGGCTACACCTTC. It yields the protein CASRLDRARGYTF.

The gene calls are TRBV29-1 and TRBJ1-2; D possibly corresponds to TRBD1 (6 bases). V shed 3 bases and J shed 3 bases, with 11 bases lying between them. The V gene's germline CDR1 is SQVTM and CDR2 ANQGSEA. CDR3 length: 13 residues. The CDR3 protein is CSVERTDDYGYTF. CDR3 in DNA: TGCAGCGTTGAGAGGACAGACGACTATGGCTACACCTTC.

The rearrangement joins TRBV27 to TRBJ2-1, with TRBD2 matching over 16 bases. Germline V gene lookup returns CDR1 MNHEY and CDR2 SMNVEV (reference sequence). Losses at the gene ends were 7 bases for V and 4 bases for J; bases not matched to a gene: 10. This CDR3 comprises 18 residues. In nucleotides, the CDR3 is TGTGCCAGCACCGGGACTAGCGGGAGGGCCCCGGGTTACAATGAGCAGTTCTTC. Its protein product is CASTGTSGRAPGYNEQFF.

This chain joins TRBV29-1 and TRBJ2-1; the match to TRBD2 covers 10 bases. The CDR3 consists of 15 residues. From germline, CDR1 is SQVTM and CDR2 ANQGSEA. With V trimmed by 0 bases and J by 4 bases, 3 bases remained unmatched. The CDR3 loop reads CSVEETSGLYNEQFF. The CDR3 nucleotides read TGCAGCGTTGAAGAGACTAGCGGGTTATACAATGAGCAGTTCTTC.

The CDR3 nucleotides read TGTGCCAGCAGCCCCACCCAGGGGGTCACTGAAGCTTTCTTT. Encoded protein: CASSPTQGVTEAFF. The chain joins TRBV14 to TRBJ1-1; 7 bases are shared with TRBD1. Trimming removed 4 bases from V and 4 bases from J; junction bases left unmatched: 6. CDR1 SGHDN and CDR2 FVKESK come from the germline V gene. CDR3 length equals 14 residues.

The CDR3 sequence is CAWSVTGFATEAFF. The CDR3 bases are TGTGCCTGGAGTGTAACAGGGTTCGCCACTGAAGCTTTCTTT. V gene TRBV30 combines with J gene TRBJ1-1; a weak D match, TRBD1 (6 bases). V was cut by 0 bases and J by 4 bases, with 12 bases left in between. The length of the CDR3 is 14 residues. Germline assignment: CDR1 GTSNPN and CDR2 SVGIG (reference sequence).

The J gene is TRBJ2-5, the V gene TRBV3-1 (or the pseudogene TRBV3-2); D is unresolved. This CDR3 contains 14 residues. In germline, CDR1 is LGHDT, CDR2 YNNKEL (reference sequence). The ends were cut back, 3 bases at V and 2 bases at J, with 10 bases in the middle. The CDR3 reads CASSQTPAQETQYF. CDR3 sequence (DNA): TGTGCCAGCAGCCAGACCCCAGCGCAAGAGACCCAGTACTTC.

V and J are TRBV7-2 and TRBJ2-7; 7 nucleotides align to TRBD2. The ends lost 5 bases at V and 6 bases at J; junction bases unmatched: 10. The CDR3 covers 14 residues. Per germline, CDR1 SGHTA and CDR2 FQGNSA. CDR3 residues: CASSPASGEIEQYF. The CDR3 DNA follows: TGTGCCAGCAGCCCTGCGAGCGGGGAAATCGAGCAGTACTTC.